This T cell receptor beta chain comes out of a study of neurological immune-mediated disorders. Study-level background: Of the multiple sclerosis patients, some 35 in total, roughly 30 were relapsing-remitting and 3 were secondary progressive.

Trimming left V 1 base short and J 4 bases short, with 4 bases between. CDR3 length equals 12 residues. CDR1 is SGHDN and CDR2 is FVKESK in the germline V gene. TCRdb reprocessed the 5' RACE reads with MiXCR, giving one entry per CDR3 protein. The profile shows 50,000 to 80,000 distinct CDR3 sequences, 4.5% of them singletons. The sample holds many counts of this clonotype. J is TRBJ1-1 and V is TRBV14; D not resolved. Input material: PBMCs. This clonotype was sampled from a man aged 30 to 39 with multiple sclerosis. The CDR3 protein is CASSQGGTEAFF. For the CDR3, the DNA is TGTGCCAGCAGCCAAGGTGGCACTGAAGCTTTCTTT. The variable domain in full, completed from reference TRBV14 and TRBJ1-1, reads EAGVTQFPSHSVIEKGQTVTLRCDPISGHDNLYWYRRVMGKEIKFLLHFVKESKQDESGMPNNRFLAERTGGTYSTLKVQPAELEDSGVYFCASSQGGTEAFFGQGTRLTVV.